This T cell receptor beta chain was sequenced in a study of yellow fever vaccine responses in identical twins. Study findings and constraints: The T cell response to vaccination in identical twins was reportedly partly convergent and partly personalized.

Notes on this clonotype: Its antigen is not identified.

Germline CDR1 SNHLY, CDR2 FYNNEI. Germline trimming cut 0 bases from V and 9 bases from J; bases unmatched to any gene: 6. This CDR3 contains 15 residues. One entry per CDR3 protein results from TCRdb running MiXCR on the RT-PCR reads. The profile shows 2,500 to 3,000 distinct CDR3 sequences, 85% to 90% of them singletons. Sample: T cells from blood (PBMCs), unsorted or a sorted subset (not recorded which), taken before or after yellow fever vaccination (not recorded which). The TCR comes from a female donor who received the yellow fever vaccine. This chain connects TRBV2 to TRBJ2-1; 9 bases are shared with TRBD1. The CDR3 protein is CASSEASYRGPEQFF. CDR3 DNA sequence: TGTGCCAGCAGTGAAGCGTCGTACAGGGGGCCTGAGCAGTTCTTC.